Sequencing of this TCR beta chain was carried out in a study of cytomegalovirus exposure and HLA in healthy donors. Study summary: A subsequent analysis reported that the roughly 120 validation repertoires were produced on the same platform that had also been used for the approximately 710 first-cohort repertoires.

Sequencing was performed with immunoSEQ multiplex PCR; in TCRdb, only in-frame clones are kept and a portion is missing. The sample consists of approximately 180,000 clones, around nine tenths of them appearing once. On this clone: Its target is unknown.

The germline V and J ends were trimmed by 7 bases and 3 bases, with 28 bases remaining between them. Germline lookup yields CDR1 SGHRS and CDR2 YFSETQ. The CDR3 covers 19 residues. Study-wide findings and caveats: A classifier reportedly called cytomegalovirus status with high sensitivity and specificity.

The V call is TRBV5-1, the J call TRBJ2-2, with D possibly TRBD1 on 6 matching bases. This clonotype was sampled from a man younger than 35 in good health and CMV-seropositive. Sequencing was carried out using PBMCs. The CDR3 spells CASHFSPGRQALDTGELFF. CDR3 bases: TGCGCCAGCCATTTTAGTCCTGGGAGACAGGCGCTGGACACCGGGGAGCTGTTTTTT.